This T cell receptor beta chain originates from a study of brain T cells in children with intractable seizures (dated by TCRdb to 2020 to 2022). Concerning the study at large: Resected brain tissue from 53 pediatric epilepsy surgery cases was first screened for immune gene transcripts using a NanoString immunology panel. Among the 12 selected surgery cases, eight also had pre-surgery blood sequenced, leaving four with brain tissue only. Results the study describes overall, beyond this receptor: Because sequencing depth differed between pre- and post-surgery blood, the absence of clones from the pre-surgery sample may reflect undersampling. Viral specificity was inferred solely from CDR3 sequence similarity, and the HCMV serostatus of the patients was not known.

CDR1 and CDR2 (MNHNY, SVGAGI) derive from the germline V gene (reference sequence). The CDR3 sequence holds 15 residues, the cysteine and phenylalanine included. Only the CDR3 region is kept as DNA, spanning 45 bases read in frame from base 1. TCR beta chain sequences were generated from genomic DNA using the immunoSEQ assay. In the original analysis: Any CDR3 sequence that did not begin with the conserved framework cysteine at position 104 was removed by hand. To get clonality, the normalized Shannon's Diversity Index was subtracted from one, giving values from 0 (maximal diversity) to 1 (oligoclonal). Differences in the frequency of the same CDR3 between samples, such as brain versus blood, were assessed with chi-squared comparison-of-proportions tests. Public clonotypes were identified by searching immuneACCESS, and similarity to known antiviral clonotypes was assessed with the VDJdb browser. The table was pulled from immuneACCESS by TCRdb, which kept in-frame rearrangements only. Such tables lose some clones; where checked, under half of the loss comes from unresolved V genes, and the rest has no known cause. V and J calls and clone size are given by that table; D and trimming were obtained from the DNA. This sample holds 300,000 to 400,000 clones; more than 85% were observed only once. The ten largest clonotypes hold around 6% of the sample.

As regards this clone: The specificity of this receptor is unknown. The junction departs from germline at one end; a sequencing error may be responsible.

Per the publication, the time point label means: blood from clinic visit 5 months post-surgery; TSC patient then seizure free. Surgery cases with the highest brain T cell transcript signatures were selected for TCR beta chain sequencing of brain tissue and, where available, blood. Before surgery, the patients had been given at least one anti-epileptic drug. The TCR-sequenced patients were children whose drug-resistant epilepsy was caused by tuberous sclerosis complex, focal cortical dysplasia, Rasmussen encephalitis or hemimegalencephaly. The Monarch genomic DNA purification kit was used to extract bulk genomic DNA from unsorted brain tissue and from whole blood.

The chain links TRBV6-6 with TRBJ1-1; 6 matching bases give a weak D call of TRBD1. This TCR was recovered from a boy younger than two with tuberous sclerosis and intractable seizures. The sample was peripheral blood, taken roughly 5 months after surgery. The sequenced DNA: TGTGCCAGCACTTACCCGACAGGTCTTAACGCTGAAGCTTTCTTT. Its protein product is CASTYPTGLNAEAFF.